These 21 T cell receptor beta chains came from one sample sequenced in a study of Graves' ophthalmopathy and Graves' hyperthyroidism. Using RNA transcripts, the TCR beta CDR3 regions were amplified. RT-PCR with HTBI primers came first, then second-round multiplex PCR. TCRdb redid the calling of the multiplex PCR reads with MiXCR, one entry per CDR3 protein. The sample gives about 230,000 distinct CDR3 sequences, 40% to 50% of which show up once; around half is in the top ten. The specimen was peripheral blood. The receptors stem from an adult man with Graves' ophthalmopathy.

On this clonotype: A read error may produce the germline difference seen at one junction end. J is TRBJ2-5 and V is TRBV10-2; 10 bases fit TRBD1. Germline V CDR1 and CDR2: WSHSY, SAAADI. The CDR3 length is 15 residues. CDR3 DNA: TGCGCCAGCACTGAGGGACAGGGGACTTGGGAGACCCAGTACTTC. Amino acid sequence: CASTEGQGTWETQYF.

This sequence joins TRBV12-3 or TRBV12-4 and TRBJ2-2, with 10 bases that match TRBD1. This CDR3 is built from 15 residues. V was clipped by 6 bases and J by 3 bases; unmatched bases: 4. The CDR3 here is CASSGQGDYTGELFF. CDR3 nucleotide sequence: TGTGCCAGCAGCGGACAGGGGGATTACACCGGGGAGCTGTTTTTT.

This clonotype was counted at least ten times. V usage is TRBV20-1 and J usage is TRBJ1-5; 8 nucleotides line up with TRBD1. This CDR3 contains 15 residues. The germline V gene encodes CDR1 DFQATT and CDR2 SNEGSKA (reference sequence). Germline trimming cut 0 bases from V and 4 bases from J; bases unmatched to any gene: 5. The CDR3 loop is CSAREGQATNQPQHF. The CDR3 nucleotides are TGCAGTGCTAGAGAGGGACAGGCGACGAATCAGCCCCAGCATTTT.

Worth noting for this clonotype: An end of the junction does not agree with germline; a read error may underlie this. The V call is TRBV10-3, the J call TRBJ1-5, with TRBD1 as a possible D gene (5 bases). The CDR3 runs 14 residues. Germline CDR1 is ENHRY and CDR2 is SYGVKD. CDR3 residues: CASSEAKGNQPQHF. The DNA for the CDR3 is TGTGCCAGCAGTGAAGCTAAGGGGAATCAGCCCCAGCATTTT.

The genes are TRBV19 and TRBJ2-2; no clear D gene. The germline CDR1 and CDR2 sequences are LNHDA and SQIVND (reference sequence). Deletions cut 3 bases from V and 6 bases from J, with 11 bases between. The CDR3 length is 14 residues. As DNA, the CDR3 is TGTGCCAGTAGTATGGGAAGGGTAGCCGGGGAGCTGTTTTTT. Translation: CASSMGRVAGELFF.

The table lists this clonotype with a few counts. The V and J genes are TRBV29-1 and TRBJ1-2, with 8 positions matching TRBD1. The CDR3 totals 13 residues. Germline CDR1 and CDR2: SQVTM and ANQGSEA. V lost 4 bases, J lost 1 base, and 2 bases stayed unmatched. For the CDR3, the DNA is TGCAGCGTTGTACAGGGGGTTAACTATGGCTACACCTTC. Amino acids: CSVVQGVNYGYTF.

This clonotype was counted many times. V is TRBV10-1 and J is TRBJ1-5; D perhaps matches TRBD1 (6 bases). V lost 5 bases and J lost 1, with 18 bases in between. The V gene's germline CDR1 is WNHNN and CDR2 SYGVQD (reference sequence). The CDR3 is 17 residues long. This CDR3 reads CASSWPGQLTSNQPQHF. The CDR3 nucleotides are TGCGCCAGCAGTTGGCCTGGACAGCTGACAAGCAATCAGCCCCAGCATTTT.

The chain is built from TRBV29-1 and TRBJ2-3; D remains ambiguous. The germline V gene encodes CDR1 SQVTM and CDR2 ANQGSEA. The V and J ends lost 0 bases and 3 bases respectively, with 4 bases between them. This CDR3 has 12 residues. Here the CDR3 reads CSVEDMTDTQYF. The CDR3 DNA reads TGCAGCGTTGAAGATATGACAGATACGCAGTATTTT.

This clonotype was recorded many times. The chain has TRBV24-1 and TRBJ2-7, with 7 nucleotides matching TRBD1. This CDR3 region has 16 residues. Germline-derived CDR1 and CDR2 are KGHDR and SFDVKD. V lost 3 bases, J lost 3 bases, and 10 bases stayed unmatched. The CDR3 DNA reads TGTGCCACCAGTGATGCTGCCGGGACAGTAATCTACGAGCAGTACTTC. Translation gives CATSDAAGTVIYEQYF.

This clonotype was seen at least ten times. The chain uses TRBV9 and TRBJ1-2; D may be TRBD1 (6 bases). The CDR3 contains 13 residues. Germline V lookup: CDR1 SGDLS, CDR2 YYNGEE. Trimming cost V 4 bases and J 2 bases, with 9 bases left between them. The CDR3 DNA sequence: TGTGCCAGCAGCCCTACAGGGAACTATGGCTACACCTTC. Translation: CASSPTGNYGYTF.

The J gene is TRBJ1-5, the V gene TRBV10-2; 10 bases map to TRBD1. Trimming cost V 9 bases and J 4 bases; bases outside gene matches: 3. Germline V gene sequence: CDR1 WSHSY, CDR2 SAAADI. This CDR3 comprises 13 residues. The chain's CDR3 is CASGQGGNQPQHF. In nucleotides, the CDR3 is TGCGCCAGTGGACAGGGGGGAAATCAGCCCCAGCATTTT.

The V gene is TRBV10-2, the J gene TRBJ1-1, with TRBD1 as a possible D gene (5 bases). The germline V gene has CDR1 WSHSY and CDR2 SAAADI. V lost 6 bases to trimming and J lost 2 bases, with 10 bases between them. The CDR3 is 13 residues long. CDR3 in amino acids: CASSPDSNTEAFF. The CDR3 DNA reads as TGCGCCAGCAGCCCCGACAGTAACACTGAAGCTTTCTTT.

Regarding this clonotype: It may be a read error: a sequence one base away is much more abundant. The rearrangement joins TRBV7-9 to TRBJ1-2, with D perhaps matching TRBD1 (5 bases). Germline CDR1 SEHNR, CDR2 FQNEAQ (reference sequence). The CDR3 runs to 11 residues. The CDR3 nucleotides are TGTGCCGGCAGTGCCGACAGAGCGAACACCTTC. Translated: CAGSADRANTF.

V usage is TRBV20-1 and J usage is TRBJ1-2; 10 positions match TRBD1. J gave up 2 bases and V 3 bases, and 3 bases lay outside the gene matches. CDR1 is DFQATT and CDR2 is SNEGSKA in the germline V gene (reference sequence). CDR3 length equals 14 residues. The CDR3 here is CSASGTGENYGYTF. Here the CDR3 DNA reads TGCAGTGCTAGTGGGACAGGGGAGAACTATGGCTACACCTTC.

This clonotype occurred once. The rearrangement joins TRBV6-6 to TRBJ1-5, with a tentative D call TRBD1 (6 bases). Trimming took off 2 bases at V and 3 bases at J, with 17 bases between the two ends. The CDR3 runs to 17 residues. Germline V gene sequence: CDR1 MNHNY, CDR2 SVGAGI (reference sequence). CDR3: CASSYPTWAGANQPQHF. CDR3 DNA: TGTGCCAGCAGTTACCCGACCTGGGCAGGGGCCAATCAGCCCCAGCATTTT.

This clonotype was detected only a few times. The CDR3 here is CASMAGNQPQHF. For the CDR3, the DNA is TGTGCCAGCATGGCAGGCAATCAGCCCCAGCATTTT. The genes are TRBV6-1 and TRBJ1-5; D uncertain. The germline V and J ends were trimmed by 7 bases and 2 bases, with 6 bases remaining between them. Germline V gives CDR1 MNHNS, CDR2 SASEGT. The CDR3 has 12 residues.

In DNA form, the CDR3 reads TGTGCCAGCATCATTAGCGGGAGCGAGCAGTACTTC. This sequence encodes CASIISGSEQYF. This sequence joins TRBV7-8 and TRBJ2-7; the match to TRBD2 covers 9 bases. There are 12 residues in the CDR3. Germline CDR1 is SGHVS and CDR2 is FQNEAQ. Trimming removed 7 bases from V and 6 bases from J; junction bases left unmatched: 4.

CDR3 sequence reads: CASSLARTGDTEAFF. CDR3 sequence (DNA): TGTGCCAGCAGCTTGGCTCGGACAGGAGACACTGAAGCTTTCTTT. The chain links TRBV5-4 to TRBJ1-1, with 7 nucleotides matching TRBD1. V lost 0 bases to trimming and J lost 3 bases; unmatched junction nucleotides: 5. The CDR3 loop spans 15 amino acids. Germline CDR1 SGHNT, CDR2 YYREEE (reference sequence).

This clonotype was detected only a few times. This chain uses TRBV7-8 with TRBJ1-4; 7 bases map to TRBD1. The ends lost 0 bases at V and 7 bases at J; junction bases unmatched: 11. Germline V gene sequence: CDR1 SGHVS, CDR2 FQNEAQ. The CDR3 totals 17 residues. The CDR3 loop is CASSLAQGPKVGEKLFF. CDR3 DNA sequence: TGTGCCAGCAGCTTAGCACAGGGGCCCAAAGTCGGTGAAAAACTGTTTTTT.

This clonotype was picked up one time. This chain links TRBV5-5 with TRBJ1-2; D is unclear. Germline V CDR1 and CDR2: SGHKS, YYEKEE (reference sequence). The germline V and J ends were trimmed by 4 bases and 4 bases, with 11 bases remaining between them. The CDR3 extends over 13 amino acids. The CDR3 DNA reads TGTGCCAGCAGCCGGACGCTGGGCTATGGCTACACCTTC. Amino acid sequence: CASSRTLGYGYTF.

This clonotype was observed a handful of times. The chain has TRBV2 and TRBJ2-6; D might be TRBD1 (8 bases). CDR3 length equals 16 residues. Germline lookup yields CDR1 SNHLY and CDR2 FYNNEI. V was cut by 8 bases and J by 0 bases, with 14 bases left in between. The CDR3 here is CASGGDRTSGANVLTF. The CDR3 DNA is TGTGCCAGCGGGGGGGACAGGACCTCTGGGGCCAACGTCCTGACTTTC.